This record looks at one T cell receptor beta chain sequence and its context. The antigen is unknown. This sample is drawn from a study of T cell responses to AZD1222 COVID-19 vaccine. The study's findings and limits: Spike-specific TCR breadth and depth were elevated following two AZD1222 doses. Baseline seropositives among AZD1222 recipients totaled only five to seven.

Measured with immunoSEQ multiplex PCR; TCRdb has only the in-frame clones, and not every one. The table includes 150,000 to 200,000 clones, just over 90% detected once. The starting material was peripheral blood, obtained on day 0 of AZD1222 vaccination. The receptor's source is an adult in good health.

The CDR3, as DNA: TGTGCCAGCAGTCCGGGCTTCGGATACACTGAAGCTTTCTTT. Amino acid sequence: CASSPGFGYTEAFF. The J gene is TRBJ1-1, the V gene TRBV6-5; D is unclear. The CDR3 has 14 amino acids. V lost 5 bases and J 3 bases, leaving 13 bases between the germline ends. CDR1 and CDR2 (germline): MNHEY, SVGAGI.